What follows is one TCR beta chain and its context. This record comes from a study of blood T cell repertoires in COVID-19. In the study overall: T cells, B-cell-depleted T cells, or PBMCs provided the cDNA or gDNA that served as material.

Using immunoSEQ multiplex PCR, the repertoire was profiled, and TCRdb retains in-frame clones only, with some absent. There are about 190,000 clones in the sample; around 90% occur only once, and 0.62% lies in the top ten. The germline CDR1 and CDR2 sequences are MGHRA and YSYEKL. This CDR3 contains 16 residues. Trimming cost V 4 bases and J 7 bases; bases outside gene matches: 10. This chain joins TRBV4-1 and TRBJ1-1; 12 bases agree with TRBD1. The sample consisted of peripheral blood. This TCR was sampled from a man aged 50 to 60 with acute or convalescent COVID-19. CDR3 loop: CASSPGTGGAYIEAFF. CDR3 DNA sequence: TGCGCCAGCAGCCCTGGGACAGGGGGCGCTTATATTGAAGCTTTCTTT.